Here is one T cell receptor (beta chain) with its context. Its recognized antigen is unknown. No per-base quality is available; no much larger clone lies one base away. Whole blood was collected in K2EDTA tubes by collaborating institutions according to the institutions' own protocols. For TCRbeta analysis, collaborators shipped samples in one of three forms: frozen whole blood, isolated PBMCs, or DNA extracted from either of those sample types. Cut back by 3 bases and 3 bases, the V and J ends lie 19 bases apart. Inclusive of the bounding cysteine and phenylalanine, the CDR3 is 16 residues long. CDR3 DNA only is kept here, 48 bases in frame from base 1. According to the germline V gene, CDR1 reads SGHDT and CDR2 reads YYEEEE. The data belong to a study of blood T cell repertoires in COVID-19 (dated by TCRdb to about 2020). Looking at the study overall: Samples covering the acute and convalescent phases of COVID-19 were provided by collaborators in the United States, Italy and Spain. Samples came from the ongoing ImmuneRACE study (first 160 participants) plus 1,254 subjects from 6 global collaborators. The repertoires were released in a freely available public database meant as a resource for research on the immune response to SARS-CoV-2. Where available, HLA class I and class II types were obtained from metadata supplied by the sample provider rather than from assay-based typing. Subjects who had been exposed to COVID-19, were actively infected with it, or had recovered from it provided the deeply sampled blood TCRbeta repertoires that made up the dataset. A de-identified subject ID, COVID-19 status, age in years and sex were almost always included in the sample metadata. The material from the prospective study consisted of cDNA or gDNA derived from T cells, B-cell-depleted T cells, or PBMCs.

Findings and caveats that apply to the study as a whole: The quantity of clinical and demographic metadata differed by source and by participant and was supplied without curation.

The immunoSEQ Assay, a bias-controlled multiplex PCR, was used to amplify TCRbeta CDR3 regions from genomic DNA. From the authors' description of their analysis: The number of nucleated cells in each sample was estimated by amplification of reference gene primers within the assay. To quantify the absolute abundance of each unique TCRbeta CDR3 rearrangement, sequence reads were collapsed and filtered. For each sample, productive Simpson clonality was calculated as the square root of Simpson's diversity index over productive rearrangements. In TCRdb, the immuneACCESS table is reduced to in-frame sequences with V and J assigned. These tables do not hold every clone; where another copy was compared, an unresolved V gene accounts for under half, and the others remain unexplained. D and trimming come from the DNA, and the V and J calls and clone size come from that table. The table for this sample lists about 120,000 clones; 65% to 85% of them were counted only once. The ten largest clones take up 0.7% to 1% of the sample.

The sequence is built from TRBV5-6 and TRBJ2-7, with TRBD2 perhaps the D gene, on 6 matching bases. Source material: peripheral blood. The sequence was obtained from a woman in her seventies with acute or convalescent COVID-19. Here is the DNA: TGTGCCAGCAGCTCCTACGGGGGTAGCGACTTCTACGAGCAGTACTTC. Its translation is CASSSYGGSDFYEQYF.